Below are 19 T cell receptor beta chains sequenced from a single sample in a study of control samples from healthy donors and cancer patients. Repertoires were generated with immunoSEQ multiplex PCR, while TCRdb's copy carries only in-frame clones and drops some. The table includes 130,000 to 150,000 clones, roughly 92% detected once. Sequencing was done on a sample of blood. The receptors derive from a man aged 25-40 years in good health.

At least ten counts were recorded for this clone. The chain joins TRBV7-2 to TRBJ1-6; D call uncertain. The CDR3 totals 14 residues. Trimming pared 1 base from V and 5 bases from J, leaving 6 bases between. Germline CDR1 is SGHTA and CDR2 is FQGNSA. The CDR3 spells CASSLGSHNSPLHF. DNA for the CDR3: TGTGCCAGCAGCTTAGGGTCCCATAATTCACCCCTCCACTTT.

The chain recombines TRBV18 with TRBJ1-1, with 7 bases fitting TRBD1. The V and J ends lost 6 bases and 0 bases, in that order; junction bases with no gene match: 4. CDR3 length: 14 residues. Germline CDR1 KGHSH, CDR2 LQKENI. The CDR3 region has the DNA TGTGCCAGCTCCCGACAGGGAGTGAACACTGAAGCTTTCTTT. Amino acids: CASSRQGVNTEAFF.

V usage is TRBV28 and J usage is TRBJ1-2, with 12 positions matching TRBD1. CDR3 length: 16 amino acids. The V segment lost 3 bases and the J segment 4 bases; nucleotides outside the gene matches: 6. CDR1 is MDHEN, CDR2 SYDVKM, per germline. The CDR3 DNA reads as TGTGCCAGCAGTTTGTCGGGGACAGGGGGCCTCTATGGCTACACCTTC. Translated, it gives CASSLSGTGGLYGYTF.

CDR3 in amino acids: CASSGGTDTYEQYF. In nucleotides, the CDR3 is TGTGCCAGCAGTGGAGGGACAGACACCTACGAGCAGTACTTC. V usage is TRBV27 and J usage is TRBJ2-7; D possibly corresponds to TRBD1 (7 bases). Trimming took off 5 bases at V and 2 bases at J, with 13 bases between the two ends. The CDR3 is made up of 14 amino acids. Germline V gene data show CDR1 as MNHEY and CDR2 as SMNVEV (reference sequence).

The chain employs TRBV7-9 and TRBJ1-1; 7 bases are shared with TRBD1. The CDR3 spans 15 residues. V shed 2 bases, J shed 7 bases, and the junction held 10 bases outside the gene matches. Germline V CDR1 and CDR2: SEHNR, FQNEAQ (reference sequence). The CDR3 DNA reads as TGTGCCAGCAGCTTATCGTCAGGGGGGAATAGTGAAGCTTTCTTT. Translated: CASSLSSGGNSEAFF.

The rearrangement links TRBV21-1 to TRBJ2-2; the tabulated D call, TRBD2, remains unverified against the DNA. TRBV21-1 represents a pseudogene. The CDR3 is 20 amino acids. CDR3 DNA: TGTGCCAGCAGCAAATTAGTCGGGAATCGCGAATCGGCGAACACCGGGGAGCTGTTTTTT. As protein: CASSKLVGNRESANTGELFF.

The CDR3 DNA sequence: TGTGCCAGCAGTTTTACCAGCTGGGACAGCTACTATGGCTACACCTTC. Residues: CASSFTSWDSYYGYTF. V gene TRBV28 combines with J gene TRBJ1-2, with 7 positions matching TRBD1. Germline V lookup: CDR1 MDHEN, CDR2 SYDVKM. This CDR3 has 16 amino acids. After removal of 3 bases from V and 3 bases from J, the junction contained 10 bases not matched to a gene.

V and J are TRBV28 and TRBJ2-3; no firm D call. Germline V gives CDR1 MDHEN, CDR2 SYDVKM. Trimming pared 5 bases from V and 2 bases from J, leaving 8 bases between. The length of the CDR3 is 13 residues. The CDR3 reads CASSPRFTDTQYF. CDR3 nucleotides: TGTGCCAGCAGTCCCCGATTCACAGATACGCAGTATTTT. Looking up the rest from reference TRBV28 and TRBJ2-3 gives the full variable domain: DVKVTQSSRYLVKRTGEKVFLECVQDMDHENMFWYRQDPGLGLRLIYFSYDVKMKEKGDIPEGYSVSREKKERFSLILESASTNQTSMYLCASSPRFTDTQYFGPGTRLTVL.

The chain is built from TRBV19 and TRBJ2-7; D gene uncertain. The CDR3 is 13 residues long. Germline CDR1 is LNHDA and CDR2 is SQIVND (reference sequence). V gave up 8 bases and J gave up 7 bases, with 18 bases separating them. Here the CDR3 DNA reads TGTGCCAGTTCCCGGGCCCAATTCGGTGAGCAGTACTTC. Amino acids: CASSRAQFGEQYF.

The V and J genes are TRBV28 and TRBJ2-5; TRBD1 might be the D (5 bases). The germline CDR1 and CDR2 sequences are MDHEN and SYDVKM. CDR3 length equals 18 residues. The germline V and J ends were trimmed by 3 bases and 5 bases, with 25 bases remaining between them. The DNA for the CDR3 is TGTGCCAGCAGTTTGTTTCGCGTGACCCTTAAGGGGCGGGAGACCCAGTACTTC. It specifies CASSLFRVTLKGRETQYF.

V usage is TRBV6-5 and J usage is TRBJ1-1; TRBD1 aligns across 12 bases. J was trimmed by 7 bases and V by 4 bases; bases with no gene match: 4. The CDR3 has 14 amino acids. Germline V CDR1 and CDR2: MNHEY, SVGAGI. CDR3 DNA sequence: TGTGCCAGCAGTTCCGGGACAGGGGGCCTTGAAGCTTTCTTT. Translating gives CASSSGTGGLEAFF.

The genes are TRBV28 and TRBJ2-3, with D unresolved. The V and J ends lost 10 bases and 2 bases respectively, with 16 bases between them. Per the germline V gene, CDR1 is MDHEN and CDR2 is SYDVKM. This CDR3 has 14 amino acids. The CDR3 loop is CAIAGPFFTDTQYF. For the CDR3, the DNA is TGTGCCATCGCCGGGCCCTTCTTCACAGATACGCAGTATTTT.

The chain is built from TRBV2 and TRBJ2-7, with 9 bases matching TRBD1. The germline CDR1 and CDR2 sequences are SNHLY and FYNNEI. J was trimmed by 0 bases and V by 7 bases; bases with no gene match: 4. This CDR3 has 14 residues. The CDR3 bases are TGTGCCAGCACTCGACAGGGGGACTCCTACGAGCAGTACTTC. Its protein is CASTRQGDSYEQYF.

V gene TRBV4-3 combines with J gene TRBJ2-6, with TRBD2 as a possible D gene (6 bases). The V end was cut by 2 bases, the J end by 2 bases, with 16 bases between. This CDR3 has 18 residues. Germline assignment: CDR1 LGHNA and CDR2 YSLEER. For the CDR3, the DNA is TGCGCCAGCAGCCAACTCGGGCCGGGAGAAACTGGGGCCAACGTCCTGACTTTC. It yields the protein CASSQLGPGETGANVLTF.

V and J are TRBV12-3 or TRBV12-4 and TRBJ1-2; D gene uncertain. CDR3 length equals 13 residues. Trimming left V 5 bases short and J 1 base short, with 8 bases between. The CDR3 protein is CASSPGNNYGYTF. CDR3 nucleotide sequence: TGTGCCAGCAGTCCCGGGAATAACTATGGCTACACCTTC.

The V call is TRBV3-1 (or the pseudogene TRBV3-2), the J call TRBJ2-7; the D is unclear. The CDR3 has 11 residues. The germline gives CDR1 LGHDT, CDR2 YNNKEL (reference sequence). Trimming left V 3 bases short and J 3 bases short, with 3 bases between. The CDR3 sequence: CASSQVYEQYF. The CDR3, as DNA: TGTGCCAGCAGCCAGGTCTACGAGCAGTACTTC.

This chain's CDR3 is CASSPPGLIYEQYF. The DNA of the CDR3 is TGTGCCAGCAGTCCACCGGGACTCATATACGAGCAGTACTTC. The chain combines TRBV6-5 with TRBJ2-7; TRBD2 is a possible D gene (6 bases). Germline V CDR1 and CDR2: MNHEY, SVGAGI. V dropped 5 bases and J dropped 4 bases, with 15 bases sitting between them. The CDR3 covers 14 residues.

CDR3 DNA: TGCGCCAGCAGTGAAGTAGGGCGGATCTCTGAAGCTTTCTTT. Encoded protein: CASSEVGRISEAFF. The chain is built from TRBV10-2 and TRBJ1-1; D not resolved. The germline V gene has CDR1 WSHSY and CDR2 SAAADI. Trimming pared 3 bases from V and 6 bases from J, leaving 14 bases between. The CDR3 spans 14 residues.

The V gene is TRBV6-5, the J gene TRBJ2-1; 7 bases are a match to TRBD1. The CDR3 sequence is 14 residues long. Germline CDR1 reads MNHEY; CDR2 reads SVGAGI. Germline trimming cut 6 bases from V and 5 bases from J; bases unmatched to any gene: 7. CDR3 loop: CASRRQGSDNEQFF. As DNA, the CDR3 is TGTGCCAGCAGAAGACAGGGATCCGACAATGAGCAGTTCTTC.